These T cell receptor beta chains were read from a single sample in a study of T cell responses to AZD1222 COVID-19 vaccine. Assay used: immunoSEQ multiplex PCR; TCRdb lists only in-frame clones, some missing. The data show some 200,000 clones, approximately 93% seen once. The sequencing here drew on peripheral blood, taken 28 days after the second AZD1222 dose. Receptors were obtained from an adult who received the AZD1222 COVID-19 vaccine. Both conserved end residues are part of each CDR3. A D gene is named only where the DNA matches it firmly. Some rows have no size entry. The others give once, few or many, or a class for an expanded clone.

DNA	CDR3	V	size	D	J
TGTGCCAGCAGCGGGACAGGGGGCTTCAGTACGCAGTATTTT	CASSGTGGFSTQYF	TRBV2	-	TRBD1	TRBJ2-3
TGTGCCAGCTCACCACAGGGCGCCACCGGAGGGACTGAAGCTTTCTTT	CASSPQGATGGTEAFF	TRBV18	-	-	TRBJ1-1
TGTGCCAGCAGTGACCTACAGGGTTCACCCCTCCACTTT	CASSDLQGSPLHF	TRBV6-1	-	-	TRBJ1-6
TGTGCCAGCACGGGGGCCGGGGAGCTGTTTTTT	CASTGAGELFF	TRBV3-1/TRBV3-2	-	-	TRBJ2-2
TGTGCCAGCAGCTTTGGACAGACCGCTAGGGTTGCTAATGAAAAACTGTTTTTT	CASSFGQTARVANEKLFF	TRBV5-5	-	-	TRBJ1-4
TGTGCCAGCAGCGGCCGGGACAGGGGGAGCACAGATACGCAGTATTTT	CASSGRDRGSTDTQYF	TRBV4-2	-	TRBD1	TRBJ2-3
TGTGCCAGTAAAGAGCCCTATCAAGGGCTGGATCAGCCCCAGCATTTT	CASKEPYQGLDQPQHF	TRBV19	-	-	TRBJ1-5
TGCGCCAGCAGCTGGACTAGCGGTAGCTCCTACAATGAGCAGTTCTTC	CASSWTSGSSYNEQFF	TRBV5-1	-	TRBD2	TRBJ2-1
TGTGCCAGCAGCTTCGGACAGGTGTCCTATGGCTACACCTTC	CASSFGQVSYGYTF	TRBV7-2	-	TRBD1	TRBJ1-2
TGTGCCAGCAGCTTAAGAGGGTCCGAAAGCTCCTACGAGCAGTACTTC	CASSLRGSESSYEQYF	TRBV7-9	once	-	TRBJ2-7
TGTGCCACCCATAGGGGACAGGGGACCGAGCAGTACTTC	CATHRGQGTEQYF	TRBV27	-	TRBD1	TRBJ2-7
TGTGCCAGCAGCTTGACAGGGGGCTCCTATGGCTACACCTTC	CASSLTGGSYGYTF	TRBV6-6	-	TRBD1	TRBJ1-2
TGTGCCAGCAGTGGGGGCAGGGGATCGTACGAGCAGTACTTC	CASSGGRGSYEQYF	TRBV2	once	-	TRBJ2-7
TGTGCCAGCAGCCTTCAGCGAGGCACAGATACGCAGTATTTT	CASSLQRGTDTQYF	TRBV6-5	once	-	TRBJ2-3
TGTGCCAGCAGCTCCTTAACCGGGGAGCTGTTTTTT	CASSSLTGELFF	TRBV7-3	-	-	TRBJ2-2
TGTGCCAGCAACCTAGCCGGACGTTACGAGCAGTACTTC	CASNLAGRYEQYF	TRBV6-6	-	-	TRBJ2-7
TGCGCCAGCAGCCAAGATACGGGTCTAGGTAACTATGGCTACACCTTC	CASSQDTGLGNYGYTF	TRBV4-1	-	-	TRBJ1-2